This T cell receptor (beta chain) was sequenced during a study of blood T cells in healthy people across ages (dated by TCRdb to about 2015). With regard to the full study: Template switching captured roughly one uniquely barcoded TCR beta cDNA molecule per two T cells in model experiments. The study analyzed two additional independent replicas of 1 million unique cDNA reads from the same blood draw for two donors, one aged 18 to 30 and one aged 80 or older. To track age-related changes in TCR beta repertoire diversity, the study relied on deep sequencing normalized with unique cDNA molecular identifiers. To avoid experimental bias, donors of different ages were distributed randomly across sequencing lanes. The donors were split into four age groups: young (average 16 years), middle-aged (around 37), aged (62) and long-lived (approximately 89). The study at large found these results: Bulk unsorted PBMC profiling prevented conclusive comparison of naive and antigen-experienced compartments. There was a strong correlation between observed TCR beta diversity and the percentage of naive T cells measured by flow cytometry. Because donor CMV infection status was unknown, age-related changes in expanded clonotypes were potentially confounded. Total diversity estimates from one million sequenced T cells were considered lower bounds and underestimates. As age increased, observed TCR beta diversity per million T cells dropped in a roughly linear way, and a significant reduction was already evident by age 40. Compared with the aged group, the long-lived group had more naive CD4+ T cells, fewer expanded clones and increased TCR diversity, a pattern suggesting age selection.

To prepare the library, 5' RACE was applied. The reads were generated on an Illumina HiSeq 2500. A second PCR of roughly 6 to 12 cycles was performed with a sample-barcoded 5' primer and a J-beta primer mix. A template-switch 5' adaptor carrying 12 random nucleotides introduced a unique molecular identifier onto each TCR beta cDNA molecule. At least 2.5 million CDR3-containing paired-end reads were obtained from each sample. First-strand cDNA synthesis was performed from all RNA using the Mint cDNA synthesis kit, with priming by a TRBC-specific oligonucleotide. After uracil-DNA glycosylase treatment, a first 18-cycle PCR used universal primers M1SS and BC2_uni_R on all cDNA. In the original analysis: Each sample was normalized by randomly selecting 1 million high-quality reads, each carrying a distinct molecular identifier. Reads with shared molecular identifiers were discarded instead of being binned into consensus sequences. MiTCR, with a Q25 quality threshold and the strictest error-elimination algorithm, was used for CDR3 identification, clonotype clustering and error correction. Lower-bound total TCR beta diversity was estimated with a nonparametric unseen species model using Euler transformation. The public reads were quality trimmed at Q25 with fastp and then assembled into clones with MiXCR by TCRdb, keeping productive beta chains. One record per CDR3 amino acid sequence lists the most common genes and DNA. The V and J calls shown here were made by TCRdb, not taken from the authors' results. The sample has 1.4 million or so distinct CDR3 sequences on record, about 42% of them singletons. The ten most abundant clones make up over 3.5% of the sample.

The CDR3 length equals 14 residues, ends included. Of all the DNA, just the CDR3 is kept, 42 bases in frame from base 1. The germline ends are 11 bases apart after V is trimmed by 5 bases and J by 2 bases. CDR1 SGDLS and CDR2 YYNGEE are derived from the germline V gene. Points on this clonotype: Its antigen target is currently unknown. No conserved phenylalanine or tryptophan ends this CDR3, so it is likely a read error.

The 35 to 40 donors, aged about 6 to 95 years, were systemically healthy Caucasian individuals from Russia. Around 10 milliliters of peripheral blood were collected from each donor into EDTA-treated Vacutainer tubes. PBMCs were isolated by Ficoll-Paque density-gradient centrifugation, with at least 7 million obtained per sample. Total RNA, at least 5 micrograms per sample, was extracted from PBMCs with Trizol reagent. Naive CD45RAhigh/CD27high T cell percentages were measured by flow cytometry on a PBMC aliquot from every donor. Source material: blood. This receptor was identified in a young woman in good health. This sequence uses TRBV9 and TRBJ2-1, with the D gene possibly TRBD1 or TRBD2, each one fitting 5 bases. The CDR3 protein is CASSLRDAYNEQFL. The DNA sequence follows: TGTGCCAGCAGTTTAAGGGACGCCTACAATGAGCAGTTCTTA.